Below are 6 T cell receptor beta chains sequenced from a single sample in a study of T cell repertoires in cytomegalovirus infection (dated by TCRdb to the late 2010s). The sample's treatment or condition label, in plain terms: in vitro stimulation with specific CMV peptide epitopes to enrich CMV-specific T cells. No antigen has been identified for these receptors. This sample was sequenced with an Illumina HiSeq 1500. The raw public reads went through TCRdb reprocessing: fastp at Q25, MiXCR clone calling, in-frame beta chains kept. Records with the same CDR3 protein are collapsed into one entry carrying the most frequent genes and DNA. This sample is represented by 95,000 to 150,000 distinct CDR3 sequences; 30% to 40% of them were singletons. The ten largest clones take up 58% of the sample. The starting material was CD8+ T cells from cultured PBMCs, obtained from culture after CMV antigen stimulation. These receptors were obtained from a human donor in good health (CMV status not recorded). Some clones in this sample may be carry-over from other donors' samples.

The table lists this clonotype with a few counts. The chain couples TRBV12-5 to TRBJ2-7; D is uncertain. The CDR3 has 12 amino acids. The V end lost 1 base, the J end lost 4 bases, and 5 bases lay between the germline ends. CDR1 is LGHNT, CDR2 FRNRAP, per germline. This CDR3 reads CASGLDSYEQYF. The CDR3 nucleotides are TGTGCTAGTGGTTTGGACAGTTACGAGCAGTACTTC.

This clonotype showed up just a few times. V usage is TRBV7-6 and J usage is TRBJ2-7; 12 positions agree with TRBD1. The CDR3 totals 15 residues. CDR1 is SGHVS and CDR2 is FNYEAQ in the germline V gene. The junction had 5 bases not matched to a gene; V was cut back by 5 bases and J by 3 bases. CDR3 DNA sequence: TGTGCCAGCAGCCCGGGACAGGGGGCGATCTACGAGCAGTACTTC. It codes for CASSPGQGAIYEQYF.

The V and J genes are TRBV2 and TRBJ2-5; TRBD1 aligns across 7 bases. V dropped 8 bases and J dropped 5; count of bases not matched to a gene: 8. The V gene's germline CDR1 is SNHLY and CDR2 FYNNEI. This CDR3 contains 13 residues. CDR3 DNA: TGTGCCAGCGGTTACAGGGGCCGGGAGACCCAGTACTTC. Protein sequence: CASGYRGRETQYF.

This clonotype was recorded once. The rearrangement joins TRBV10-3 to TRBJ2-3; either TRBD1 or TRBD2 may fit D (6 bases each). Germline CDR1 reads ENHRY; CDR2 reads SYGVKD. The CDR3 is 16 residues long. With 5 bases removed from V and 3 bases from J, the gap between germline ends came to 18 bases. CDR3 protein: CAISKQGGGTTDTQYF. CDR3 bases: TGTGCCATCAGTAAACAGGGCGGAGGGACTACAGATACGCAGTATTTT.

J is TRBJ1-1 and V is TRBV4-2, with D possibly being TRBD1 (5 bases). CDR1 is LGHNA, CDR2 YNFKEQ, per germline. The CDR3 has 16 residues. Trimming took 0 bases from V and 1 from J, leaving 12 bases between them. CDR3 DNA sequence: TGTGCCAGCAGCCAAGATATTGGACATACGAACACTGAAGCTTTCTTT. Residues: CASSQDIGHTNTEAFF.

This clonotype was seen only once. The chain carries TRBV28 and TRBJ1-5; 7 bases match TRBD1. The CDR3 length is 17 residues. Germline V gene data show CDR1 as MDHEN and CDR2 as SYDVKM. J lost 2 bases, V lost 6 bases, and 13 bases had no gene match. CDR3 residues: CASSTDRSRGGNQPQHF. The CDR3 DNA sequence: TGTGCCAGCAGCACGGACAGGTCCCGGGGTGGCAATCAGCCCCAGCATTTT.